This T cell receptor beta chain came from a study of cytomegalovirus exposure and HLA in healthy donors. Primers for the PCR totalled 60 Vbeta and 13 Jbeta. The protocol was immunoSEQ multiplex PCR, while the TCRdb copy is restricted to in-frame clones and leaves out a portion. The sample lists 150,000 or so clones, 75% to 90% seen once, with around 6.6% in the top ten. CDR1 and CDR2 (germline): LGHNA, YSLEER. V trimming: 4 bases; J trimming: 5 bases; junction bases outside the gene matches: 12. The CDR3 runs 17 residues. This receptor was identified in a male donor in good health and CMV-seropositive. The sequencing input was PBMCs. The chain combines TRBV4-3 with TRBJ2-3; 10 bases match TRBD2. Written as DNA, the CDR3 is TGCGCCAGCAGCCTGGGCGGGACTAGCGCGCCAGGAGATACGCAGTATTTT. Translating gives CASSLGGTSAPGDTQYF.